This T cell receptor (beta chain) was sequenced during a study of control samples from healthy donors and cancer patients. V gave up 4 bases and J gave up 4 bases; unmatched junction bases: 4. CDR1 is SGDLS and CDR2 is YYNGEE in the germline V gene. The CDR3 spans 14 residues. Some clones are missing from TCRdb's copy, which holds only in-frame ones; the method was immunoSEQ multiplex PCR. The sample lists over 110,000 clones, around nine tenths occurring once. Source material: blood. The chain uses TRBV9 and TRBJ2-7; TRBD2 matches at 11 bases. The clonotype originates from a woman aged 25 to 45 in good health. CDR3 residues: CASSPGTSGYEQYF. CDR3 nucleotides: TGTGCCAGCAGCCCCGGGACTAGCGGTTACGAGCAGTACTTC.